This T cell receptor beta chain was sequenced in a study of technical replicates of blood from a few donors. Per germline, CDR1 MNHEY and CDR2 SVGAGI. This CDR3 comprises 14 residues. The V and J ends lost 6 bases and 3 bases respectively, with 14 bases between them. Profiling relied on immunoSEQ multiplex PCR, and the TCRdb table lists in-frame clones only, not all of them. The repertoire consists of roughly 72,000 clones, with about nine tenths occurring once and the leading ten covering approximately 0.4%. The specimen sequenced was T cells isolated from PBMCs. The chain is built from TRBV6-5 and TRBJ1-2; no reliable D call. The sequence was collected from a human donor in good health. The CDR3 reads CASSQAREHYGYTF. CDR3 in DNA: TGTGCCAGCAGCCAGGCGCGGGAGCACTATGGCTACACCTTC.